Listed here are 21 T cell receptor beta chains from one sample, sequenced in a study of T cell changes during pregnancy in multiple sclerosis. Repertoires were generated with immunoSEQ multiplex PCR, while TCRdb's copy carries only in-frame clones and drops some. The sample yields approximately 45,000 clones, just under 95% seen once. Sample: CD4+ T cells from peripheral blood mononuclear cells, taken in the first trimester of pregnancy. The receptor set was obtained from a female donor with multiple sclerosis, enrolled in a pregnancy study.

The rearrangement uses TRBV5-1 and TRBJ2-7, with 10 positions matching TRBD1. J lost 10 bases, V lost 0 bases, and 7 bases had no gene match. CDR1 and CDR2 from the germline V gene are SGHRS and YFSETQ. The CDR3 is 14 residues long. The CDR3 sequence is CASSLALRDRGQYF. CDR3 nucleotides: TGCGCCAGCAGCTTGGCTTTACGGGACAGGGGACAGTACTTC.

The DNA of the CDR3 is TGCAGCGTTGAAGGGCAGGGGGTAGTTGGCTACACCTTC. It translates to CSVEGQGVVGYTF. The V call is TRBV29-1, the J call TRBJ1-2; 7 nucleotides line up with TRBD1. The CDR3 is made up of 13 amino acids. Germline values: CDR1 SQVTM, CDR2 ANQGSEA. V was pared by 1 base and J by 7 bases, with 6 bases of the junction left unmatched.

Here the CDR3 reads CASSLGVSGRFSYEQYF. The CDR3 DNA is TGTGCCAGCAGCTTAGGAGTTAGCGGGAGATTCAGCTACGAGCAGTACTTC. The rearrangement joins TRBV7-6 to TRBJ2-7; 9 nucleotides align to TRBD2. This CDR3 contains 17 residues. CDR1 is SGHVS and CDR2 is FNYEAQ in the germline V gene. With 1 base clipped from V and 3 bases from J, the junction kept 10 bases outside the gene matches.

V is TRBV30 and J is TRBJ2-4, with 14 bases aligning to TRBD2. This CDR3 is built from 18 residues. Germline values: CDR1 GTSNPN, CDR2 SVGIG (reference sequence). V trimming: 2 bases; J trimming: 0 bases; junction bases outside the gene matches: 6. The CDR3 sequence: CAWSTPGLAGVAKNIQYF. CDR3 bases: TGTGCCTGGAGTACACCGGGACTAGCGGGGGTAGCCAAAAACATTCAGTACTTC.

V usage is TRBV7-9 and J usage is TRBJ1-1, with a tentative D call TRBD1 (5 bases). Germline lookup yields CDR1 SEHNR and CDR2 FQNEAQ (reference sequence). Trimming removed 4 bases from V and 7 bases from J, with 7 bases in between. The CDR3 is 11 amino acids. The CDR3 protein is CASSWQGEAFF. The CDR3 DNA follows: TGTGCCAGCAGCTGGCAGGGTGAAGCTTTCTTT.

V gene TRBV5-1 combines with J gene TRBJ2-3; a possible D gene is TRBD2 (6 bases). CDR1 is SGHRS, CDR2 YFSETQ, per germline. CDR3 length equals 15 residues. The V and J ends lost 0 bases and 0 bases respectively, with 8 bases between them. The CDR3: CASSLASASTDTQYF. The CDR3 coding sequence is TGCGCCAGCAGCTTGGCTAGCGCTAGCACAGATACGCAGTATTTT. The whole variable domain, remainder taken from reference TRBV5-1 and TRBJ2-3, is KAGVTQTPRYLIKTRGQQVTLSCSPISGHRSVSWYQQTPGQGLQFLFEYFSETQRNKGNFPGRFSGRQFSNSRSEMNVSTLELGDSALYLCASSLASASTDTQYFGPGTRLTVL.

This chain joins TRBV5-4 and TRBJ2-7; TRBD2 matches at 12 bases. Losses at the gene ends were 3 bases for V and 3 bases for J; bases not matched to a gene: 7. Germline CDR1 is SGHNT and CDR2 is YYREEE (reference sequence). This CDR3 is 16 amino acids long. This CDR3 reads CASSSRTSGKHYEQYF. In nucleotides, the CDR3 is TGTGCCAGCAGCTCTAGGACTAGCGGGAAACACTACGAGCAGTACTTC.

The DNA for the CDR3 is TGTGCCAGCAGGTCACAGGGGGTCGGCAATCAGCCCCAGCATTTT. Protein product: CASRSQGVGNQPQHF. The chain joins TRBV2 to TRBJ1-5; 8 positions match TRBD1. The V and J ends lost 6 bases and 2 bases, in that order; junction bases with no gene match: 6. Per the germline V gene, CDR1 is SNHLY and CDR2 is FYNNEI. This CDR3 is 15 amino acids long.

This chain joins TRBV29-1 and TRBJ1-2, with TRBD1 matching 9 bases. The CDR3 runs 13 residues. Germline CDR1 and CDR2: SQVTM and ANQGSEA. The V and J ends lost 7 bases and 4 bases, in that order; junction bases with no gene match: 7. CDR3 sequence reads: CSATQGASYGYTF. Here the CDR3 DNA reads TGCAGCGCGACACAGGGGGCTAGCTATGGCTACACCTTC.

The chain joins TRBV2 to TRBJ2-7; D not resolved. Trimming shortened V by 7 bases and J by 4 bases, and 11 bases separated the two germline ends. The CDR3 extends over 12 amino acids. Germline CDR1 reads SNHLY; CDR2 reads FYNNEI. The CDR3 DNA reads TGTGCCAGCAAGTCCTTTCTATACGAGCAGTACTTC. It encodes CASKSFLYEQYF.

The chain combines TRBV2 with TRBJ2-1; D may be TRBD2 (6 bases). V was shortened by 7 bases and J by 8 bases, with 27 bases between the two germline ends. Germline V gene lookup returns CDR1 SNHLY and CDR2 FYNNEI. This CDR3 has 17 amino acids. DNA of the CDR3: TGTGCCAGCATCCAAGACCGCGCCGAGACTAGTTATCATGAGCAGTTCTTC. This sequence encodes CASIQDRAETSYHEQFF.

The rearrangement uses TRBV19 and TRBJ1-4; 7 nucleotides match TRBD1. The junction had 10 bases not matched to a gene; V was cut back by 5 bases and J by 7 bases. CDR1 and CDR2 (germline): LNHDA, SQIVND (reference sequence). The CDR3 loop spans 15 amino acids. CDR3 in DNA: TGTGCCAGTAGTCACCCTCTGGGACAGTTTGAAAAACTGTTTTTT. Encoded protein: CASSHPLGQFEKLFF. Variable domain in full (rest from reference TRBV19 and TRBJ1-4): DGGITQSPKYLFRKEGQNVTLSCEQNLNHDAMYWYRQDPGQGLRLIYYSQIVNDFQKGDIAEGYSVSREKKESFPLTVTSAQKNPTAFYLCASSHPLGQFEKLFFGSGTQLSVL.

V usage is TRBV2 and J usage is TRBJ1-4; 8 positions agree with TRBD1. The CDR3 runs 14 residues. The germline V gene encodes CDR1 SNHLY and CDR2 FYNNEI. V dropped 7 bases and J dropped 8; count of bases not matched to a gene: 9. For the CDR3, the DNA is TGTGCCAGCATGGGGACAGGACGAGGGGAAAAACTGTTTTTT. As protein: CASMGTGRGEKLFF.

This clone was observed a single time. The chain links TRBV5-4 to TRBJ2-7, with 7 nucleotides matching TRBD2. Germline lookup yields CDR1 SGHNT and CDR2 YYREEE (reference sequence). V was pared by 2 bases and J by 2 bases, with 10 bases of the junction left unmatched. This CDR3 has 16 residues. CDR3 sequence reads: CASSLGGSISTYEQYF. Written as DNA, the CDR3 is TGTGCCAGCAGCTTAGGCGGGAGCATATCAACCTACGAGCAGTACTTC.

This clone was observed a single time. The rearrangement uses TRBV6-1 and TRBJ1-1; 9 bases match TRBD1. This CDR3 has 14 residues. Germline V gives CDR1 MNHNS, CDR2 SASEGT. J lost 0 bases, V lost 6 bases, and 2 bases had no gene match. The CDR3 DNA reads as TGTGCCAGCAGGGGGACAGGGATGAACACTGAAGCTTTCTTT. Its protein is CASRGTGMNTEAFF.

The chain has TRBV4-2 and TRBJ2-3; TRBD2 matches at 16 bases. CDR1 is LGHNA and CDR2 is YNFKEQ in the germline V gene. Unmatched junction bases numbered 15, after V lost 5 bases and J lost 4 bases. This CDR3 is 20 amino acids long. The CDR3 region is CASSFGGGTSGRAGADTQYF. CDR3 nucleotide sequence: TGTGCCAGCAGCTTTGGGGGCGGGACTAGCGGGAGGGCCGGGGCAGATACGCAGTATTTT.

J is TRBJ1-1 and V is TRBV19, with 11 bases fitting TRBD1. With V trimmed by 3 bases and J by 5 bases, 5 bases remained unmatched. In germline, CDR1 is LNHDA, CDR2 SQIVND (reference sequence). The CDR3 spans 15 residues. The CDR3, as DNA: TGTGCCAGTAGTATCGGGACAGGGGGACAGACTGAAGCTTTCTTT. Encoded protein: CASSIGTGGQTEAFF.

The chain carries TRBV6-5 and TRBJ2-7; D perhaps matches TRBD1 (5 bases). The CDR3 consists of 13 residues. Trimming removed 6 bases from V and 12 bases from J, with 21 bases in between. CDR1 is MNHEY, CDR2 SVGAGI, per germline. The CDR3 here is CASSLTLQATAYF. The CDR3 DNA reads TGTGCCAGCAGCCTAACGTTACAGGCGACAGCGTACTTC.

This sequence joins TRBV29-1 and TRBJ1-1; D remains unclear. The CDR3 is 15 amino acids. The V gene's germline CDR1 is SQVTM and CDR2 ANQGSEA. V lost 6 bases and J lost 5, with 22 bases in between. Written as DNA, the CDR3 is TGCAGCGTCGAGACGAACAGCGCGGGATCTACTGAAGCTTTCTTT. Protein sequence: CSVETNSAGSTEAFF.

The gene calls are TRBV19 and TRBJ2-6, with 13 bases matching TRBD2. This CDR3 comprises 18 residues. With V trimmed by 4 bases and J by 0 bases, 3 bases remained unmatched. Germline CDR1 reads LNHDA; CDR2 reads SQIVND (reference sequence). DNA for the CDR3: TGTGCCAGTAGTACCGGACTAGCGGGGGTCTCTGGGGCCAACGTCCTGACTTTC. It encodes CASSTGLAGVSGANVLTF.

J is TRBJ1-1 and V is TRBV10-3; 7 bases agree with TRBD1. Germline V gene lookup returns CDR1 ENHRY and CDR2 SYGVKD. The CDR3 is 14 residues long. With V trimmed by 7 bases and J by 1 base, 6 bases remained unmatched. Here the CDR3 reads CAINSWDRNTEAFF. CDR3 coding DNA: TGTGCCATCAACTCTTGGGACAGGAACACTGAAGCTTTCTTT.